This is a list of T cell receptor beta chains from one sample in a study of OX40 agonist ivuxolimab in advanced cancers. Clones were read by immunoSEQ multiplex PCR, and TCRdb kept only the in-frame ones, dropping some. Of roughly 28,000 clones in the sample, around 88% were seen once. This specimen consisted of CD4+ or CD8+ T cells sorted from blood, obtained in a trial of the OX40 agonist ivuxolimab. The receptor source for this set is an adult with an advanced solid tumor such as melanoma, head and neck, liver or kidney cancer. CDR3s include the opening cysteine and the closing phenylalanine or tryptophan. A D gene is named only where the DNA matches it firmly. A clone size is listed for some rows: how often the clone was seen (once, few, many), or a class if it is expanded.

J gene,clone size,V gene,D gene,CDR3 protein,CDR3 DNA
TRBJ1-1,.,TRBV30,.,CALDFGGREAFF,TGTGCCTTGGACTTCGGCGGGAGGGAAGCTTTCTTT
TRBJ2-7,once,TRBV4-1,.,CASSQQRAYEQYF,TGCGCCAGCAGCCAGCAACGAGCCTACGAGCAGTACTTC
TRBJ2-5,.,TRBV7-9,.,CASSPPASETQYF,TGTGCCAGCAGTCCCCCGGCCAGCGAGACCCAGTACTTC
TRBJ2-3,once,TRBV7-6,TRBD2,CASSPGLQTSYSDTQYF,TGTGCCAGCAGCCCCGGCCTCCAGACTAGCTACTCAGATACGCAGTATTTT
TRBJ1-4,large,TRBV6-6,TRBD1,CATLTGGGTTNEKLFF,TGTGCCACCTTGACAGGGGGCGGGACAACTAATGAAAAACTGTTTTTT
TRBJ2-7,.,TRBV4-1,.,CASSQGGVGGEQYF,TGCGCCAGCAGCCAAGGGGGAGTGGGAGGCGAGCAGTACTTC
TRBJ1-3,.,TRBV28,.,CASSFAGIPGNTIYF,TGTGCCAGCAGTTTCGCGGGAATCCCTGGAAACACCATATATTTT
TRBJ2-7,.,TRBV6-5,.,CASSLNEQYF,TGTGCCAGCAGCCTTAACGAGCAGTACTTC
TRBJ2-3,.,TRBV5-1,.,CASSQPTSSTDTQYF,TGCGCCAGCAGCCAACCCACCTCTAGCACAGATACGCAGTATTTT
TRBJ1-5,.,TRBV27,.,CASSFGRGPQHF,TGTGCCAGCAGTTTCGGCAGGGGGCCCCAGCATTTT
TRBJ1-2,large,TRBV6-6,.,CASSAGDPMSYTF,TGTGCCAGCAGTGCAGGAGACCCAATGAGCTACACCTTC
TRBJ2-1,.,TRBV5-1,.,CASSPITPFTDEQFF,TGCGCCAGCAGCCCCATAACCCCATTCACGGATGAGCAGTTCTTC
TRBJ2-2,.,TRBV6-1,.,CASTPALGRTGELFF,TGTGCCAGCACCCCAGCTTTGGGCCGGACCGGGGAGCTGTTTTTT
TRBJ2-7,.,TRBV7-9,.,CASSLGPQYEQYF,TGTGCCAGCAGCTTAGGGCCCCAGTACGAGCAGTACTTC
TRBJ2-2,.,TRBV6-1,.,CASSDWVAVSRAGELFF,TGTGCCAGCAGTGATTGGGTCGCCGTTTCGAGGGCCGGGGAGCTGTTTTTT
TRBJ2-7,.,TRBV2,TRBD2,CASPGRASYEQYF,TGTGCCAGCCCCGGGAGGGCCTCCTACGAGCAGTACTTC
TRBJ2-7,.,TRBV5-1,TRBD2,CASSLGGGRGGEQYF,TGCGCCAGCAGCTTGGGCGGGGGACGGGGAGGAGAGCAGTACTTC